The entry below gives a single TCR beta chain sequence along with its context. The antigen is not known. It was with 60 Vbeta and 13 Jbeta primers that the PCR ran. Repertoires were generated with immunoSEQ multiplex PCR, while TCRdb's copy carries only in-frame clones and drops some. The sample includes about 120,000 clones, under 20% of them seen just once. The record originates from a study of cytomegalovirus exposure and HLA in healthy donors. For the study at large: The Caucasian-associated ancestry cluster contained 81% of the roughly 370 genotyped donors.

CDR1 and CDR2 from the germline V gene are LGHNA and YNFKEQ. V shed 6 bases and J 2 bases; nucleotides not matched to a gene: 5. CDR3 length: 16 amino acids. Study observations and caveats: Previous analysis showed most TCR beta V segments were productive about 87% or about 30% of the time. Available immune exposure information covered CMV serostatus only. In a later analysis, common viral pathogens appeared linked to several of the most significant clusters.

This clonotype was sampled from a female donor in good health and CMV-seropositive. The sequencing input was PBMCs. The rearrangement joins TRBV4-2 to TRBJ2-6; the match to TRBD1 covers 9 bases. In DNA form, the CDR3 reads TGTGCCAGCAGTCGAACAGGGGGCACTGGGGCCAACGTCCTGACTTTC. This encodes CASSRTGGTGANVLTF.